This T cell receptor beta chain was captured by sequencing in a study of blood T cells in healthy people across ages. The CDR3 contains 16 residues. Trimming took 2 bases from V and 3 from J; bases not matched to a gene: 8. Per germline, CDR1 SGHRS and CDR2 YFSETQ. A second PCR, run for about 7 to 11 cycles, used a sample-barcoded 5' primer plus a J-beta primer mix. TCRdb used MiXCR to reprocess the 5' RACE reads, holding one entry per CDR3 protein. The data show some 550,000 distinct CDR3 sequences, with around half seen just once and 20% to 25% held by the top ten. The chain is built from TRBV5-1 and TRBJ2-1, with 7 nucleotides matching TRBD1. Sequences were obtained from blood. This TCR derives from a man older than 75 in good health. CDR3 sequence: CASSFREGALYNEQFF. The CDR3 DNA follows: TGCGCCAGCAGCTTCCGTGAGGGGGCCCTCTACAATGAGCAGTTCTTC.